Listed below are T cell receptor beta chains from one sample, sequenced in a study of blood T cell repertoires in COVID-19. The method was immunoSEQ multiplex PCR; TCRdb's version includes in-frame clones alone and lacks a portion of them. The data contain a few hundred thousand clones, approximately 90% of them singletons. Sequences were obtained from peripheral blood. The receptors stem from a man in his thirties or forties with acute or convalescent COVID-19. CDR3s include the opening cysteine and the closing phenylalanine or tryptophan. The order of the fields is D gene, clone size, V gene, J gene, CDR3 DNA, CDR3 protein. A D gene is named only where the DNA matches it firmly. Clone size is stated in some rows and not others, as once, few, many or a class when expanded.

>TRBD1|NA|TRBV4-2|TRBJ2-7
TGTGCCAGCAGCCCATCGACAGGGGGGAGCTACGAGCAGTACTTC
CASSPSTGGSYEQYF
>TRBD1|NA|TRBV19|TRBJ1-5
TGTGCCAGTAGCGAGAGGGACAGCTGGCAGCCCCAGCATTTT
CASSERDSWQPQHF
>NA|NA|TRBV3-1/TRBV3-2|TRBJ2-2
TGTGCCAGCAGCCCCCGGGATTCCGGGGAGCTGTTTTTT
CASSPRDSGELFF
>NA|NA|TRBV7-9|TRBJ1-4
TGTGCCAGCAGCTTAGCCGGGAAAGCTAATGAAAAACTGTTTTTT
CASSLAGKANEKLFF
>NA|NA|TRBV7-2|TRBJ1-3
TGTGCCAGCAGCTTAGTTGGCAGGGGAGGAAACACCATATATTTT
CASSLVGRGGNTIYF
>NA|NA|TRBV3-1/TRBV3-2|TRBJ2-1
TGTGCCAGCAGCCAACAGCCGGGACATTACCATGAGCAGTTCTTC
CASSQQPGHYHEQFF
>NA|NA|TRBV6-5|TRBJ1-1
TGTGCCAGCACCAACCCGGGGTCGAACACTGAAGCTTTCTTT
CASTNPGSNTEAFF
>TRBD1|NA|TRBV28|TRBJ1-6
TGTGCCAGCAGTATATATGGGACAGGGGATTCACCCCTCCACTTT
CASSIYGTGDSPLHF
>NA|NA|TRBV5-6|TRBJ1-5
TGTGCCAGCAGCTCCCGGGGTCAGCCCCAGCATTTT
CASSSRGQPQHF
>TRBD2|NA|TRBV10-3|TRBJ2-1
TGTGCCATCAGTCGACTAGCGGGTGATGTTGAGCAGTTCTTC
CAISRLAGDVEQFF
>NA|NA|TRBV6-4|TRBJ2-3
TGTGCCAGCAGTGACTCGCCCGGGGGAACAGATACGCAGTATTTT
CASSDSPGGTDTQYF
>NA|NA|TRBV9|TRBJ1-6
TGTGCCAGCAGCGTAGGAGGAAATTCACCCCTCCACTTT
CASSVGGNSPLHF
>TRBD2|NA|TRBV6-1|TRBJ2-1
TGTGCCAGCAGTGAAGGACTAGCGAGATACAATGAGCAGTTCTTC
CASSEGLARYNEQFF
>NA|NA|TRBV27|TRBJ1-1
TGTGCCAGCAGTTATGGGGAGTTGGCTTTCTTT
CASSYGELAFF
>NA|NA|TRBV18|TRBJ1-1
TGTGCCAGCTCACCGACTCAGGGTTTCGGAGCTTTCTTT
CASSPTQGFGAFF
>TRBD1|NA|TRBV7-9|TRBJ2-5
TGTGCCAGCCTCCTGGACAGGGGAGAGACCCAGTACTTC
CASLLDRGETQYF
>TRBD1|NA|TRBV3-1/TRBV3-2|TRBJ1-2
TGTGCCAGCAGCCAAGTCATTTTTGACAGGGTCGGTGAAGGCTACACCTTC
CASSQVIFDRVGEGYTF
>NA|NA|TRBV6-5|TRBJ1-1
TGTGCCAGCAGTTACCCTCCGGGAGCAATGAACACTGAAGCTTTCTTT
CASSYPPGAMNTEAFF
>TRBD2|once|TRBV30|TRBJ2-7
TGTGCCTGGAGTGCCCCCGGGGTAGCGGGTTCTCTGTACGAGCAGTACTTC
CAWSAPGVAGSLYEQYF
>TRBD1|NA|TRBV28|TRBJ1-4
TGTGCCAGCAGCAATCCCGGGACAGGCGGTGAAAAACTGTTTTTT
CASSNPGTGGEKLFF
>NA|NA|TRBV28|TRBJ2-3
TGTGCCAGCAGTTTAGGCAGTCTCACAGATACGCAGTATTTT
CASSLGSLTDTQYF
>TRBD1|NA|TRBV6-5|TRBJ1-2
TGTGCCAGCAGTTACACTACAGGGGTTGATGGCTACACCTTC
CASSYTTGVDGYTF
>TRBD1|NA|TRBV29-1|TRBJ2-5
TGCAGCGTTGAACGCCGGGACAGGGCCTTCCAAGAGACCCAGTACTTC
CSVERRDRAFQETQYF
>TRBD2|NA|TRBV10-2|TRBJ2-7
TGCGCCAGCAGTGAGAGCGGGAGAAGGTACGAGCAGTACTTC
CASSESGRRYEQYF
>NA|NA|TRBV27|TRBJ1-2
TGTGCCAGCAGCCCGGCCGGGACAAATTATGGCTACACCTTC
CASSPAGTNYGYTF
>NA|few|TRBV13|TRBJ2-7
TGTGCCAGCTCTACAACCCCCGGGGGGCACGAGCAGTACTTC
CASSTTPGGHEQYF
>NA|once|TRBV6-5|TRBJ2-3
TGTGCCAGCAGTTCTCGGACTATAAACACAGATACGCAGTATTTT
CASSSRTINTDTQYF
>TRBD2|NA|TRBV2|TRBJ2-3
TGTGCCAGCAGTCTAGCGGGAGCTAGCACAGATACGCAGTATTTT
CASSLAGASTDTQYF
>NA|NA|TRBV28|TRBJ1-6
TGTGCCAGCAGTCCGGTTAGACCGGGAGATTATAATTCACCCCTCCACTTT
CASSPVRPGDYNSPLHF
>TRBD1|few|TRBV28|TRBJ1-2
TGTGCCAGCAAGGGACAGGGCCTAAACTACCCTAACTATGGCTACACCTTC
CASKGQGLNYPNYGYTF
>TRBD1|once|TRBV30|TRBJ1-5
TGTGCCTGGGGGGGACAGTCCTATCAGCCCCAGCATTTT
CAWGGQSYQPQHF
>NA|NA|TRBV20-1|TRBJ1-2
TGCAGTGCTGCGGTTAACTATGGCTACACCTTC
CSAAVNYGYTF
>NA|NA|TRBV7-3|TRBJ1-1
TGTGCCAGCAGCTTAACGAAAGGGGACACTGAAGCTTTCTTT
CASSLTKGDTEAFF
>TRBD1|NA|TRBV5-4|TRBJ1-2
TGTGCCAGCAGTTTGACAGGGGAGGATGGCTACACCTTC
CASSLTGEDGYTF
>NA|NA|TRBV18|TRBJ1-4
TGTGCCAGCTCACCTGGGATATCTAAGAGGGGAGGTGAAAAACTGTTTTTT
CASSPGISKRGGEKLFF
>TRBD2|once|TRBV5-6|TRBJ2-1
TGTGCCAGCGGATGGGTACTAGCGGGAGGGCCTGTTGAGCAGTTCTTC
CASGWVLAGGPVEQFF
>NA|once|TRBV15|TRBJ1-5
TGTGCCACCAGCAGAGATCGGGACACCAATAATCAGCCCCAGCATTTT
CATSRDRDTNNQPQHF
>TRBD1|many|TRBV11-2|TRBJ2-7
TGTGCCAGCAGTCGGGACAGATTGAGAGAGCAGTACTTC
CASSRDRLREQYF
>NA|NA|TRBV12-3/TRBV12-4|TRBJ1-5
TGTGCCAGCAGTTTCATCAGGAATCAGCCCCAGCATTTT
CASSFIRNQPQHF
>TRBD2|NA|TRBV10-1|TRBJ2-7
TGCGCCAGCAGTGCGGGGGGTCCTCCCTACGAGCAGTACTTC
CASSAGGPPYEQYF
>NA|NA|TRBV5-5|TRBJ1-5
TGTGCCAGCAGCTTGTTAGGGGGGGACAATCAGCCCCAGCATTTT
CASSLLGGDNQPQHF
>NA|few|TRBV2|TRBJ1-3
TGTGCCAGCAGTGAAGGACTAACGCGTAAAGGAAACACCATATATTTT
CASSEGLTRKGNTIYF
>TRBD2|NA|TRBV5-1|TRBJ2-3
TGCGCCAGCAGCTCTGGACGGACTAGCGGGGCTACAGATACGCAGTATTTT
CASSSGRTSGATDTQYF
>NA|NA|TRBV7-8|TRBJ2-7
TGTGCCAGCAGGTCAAGAAACGCGGCCTACGAGCAGTACTTC
CASRSRNAAYEQYF
>NA|NA|TRBV2|TRBJ1-1
TGTGCCAGCAGTGATGCGGGACCCTCGAACACTGAAGCTTTCTTT
CASSDAGPSNTEAFF
>NA|NA|TRBV7-3|TRBJ2-2
TGTGCCAGCAGCTTCGGAGGGGTCAGCACCGGGGAGCTGTTTTTT
CASSFGGVSTGELFF
>NA|NA|TRBV2|TRBJ1-5
TGTGCCAGCAGGCTCCGGGATCAGCCCCAGCATTTT
CASRLRDQPQHF
>NA|NA|TRBV5-5|TRBJ1-3
TGTGCCAGCAGCAGGGGTCCGGCGGACACCATATATTTT
CASSRGPADTIYF
>NA|NA|TRBV5-1|TRBJ2-1
TGCGCCAGCAGCTTGAACGGGGGCTCCTACAATGAGCAGTTCTTC
CASSLNGGSYNEQFF
>NA|NA|TRBV10-1|TRBJ1-6
TGCGCCAGCAGCCGGGATACCGGGGGTTCACCCCTCCACTTT
CASSRDTGGSPLHF
>TRBD1|NA|TRBV5-6|TRBJ1-6
TGTGCCAGCAGCCTCTGGGACAGGGTTGGATCACCCCTCCACTTT
CASSLWDRVGSPLHF
>NA|once|TRBV6-6|TRBJ1-6
TGTGCCAGTTCCATGGACTACCCGACGTCACCCCTCCACTTT
CASSMDYPTSPLHF
>TRBD2|NA|TRBV11-1|TRBJ2-3
TGTGCCAGCAGTTTGCTAGCGGGAGAGTTGACAGATACGCAGTATTTT
CASSLLAGELTDTQYF
>TRBD2|NA|TRBV6-5|TRBJ2-1
TGTGCCAGCAGCCACGGACTAGCGGGTAACAATGAGCAGTTCTTC
CASSHGLAGNNEQFF
>NA|NA|TRBV15|TRBJ1-5
TGTGCCATAGCCCGGAATCCCCAGCAGCCCCAGCATTTT
CAIARNPQQPQHF
>NA|once|TRBV7-9|TRBJ1-2
TGTGCCAGCAGCTTAGAAGTAGATGGCTACACCTTC
CASSLEVDGYTF
>TRBD1|NA|TRBV18|TRBJ2-7
TGTGCCAGCTCACCGAACAGGGGTAAAATCTACGAGCAGTACTTC
CASSPNRGKIYEQYF
>TRBD1|NA|TRBV5-6|TRBJ1-5
TGTGCCAGCAGCGACGGGACAGTGGGACAGCCCCAGCATTTT
CASSDGTVGQPQHF
>TRBD1|NA|TRBV5-1|TRBJ1-4
TGCGCCAGCAGCTTGCTTCCGAGGACAGGGAATGAAAAACTGTTTTTT
CASSLLPRTGNEKLFF